Included here is one T cell receptor (beta chain) sequence, with context. The length of the CDR3 is 15 residues. The ends were cut back, 5 bases at V and 2 bases at J, with 15 bases in the middle. The germline V gene encodes CDR1 SGHRS and CDR2 YFSETQ. Clones were read by immunoSEQ multiplex PCR, and TCRdb kept only the in-frame ones, dropping some. The data show approximately 70,000 clones, around 89% seen once. The data belong to a study of OX40 agonist ivuxolimab in advanced cancers. This rearrangement joins TRBV5-1 to TRBJ2-3; TRBD1 or TRBD2 may be the D gene (5 bases each). This receptor was obtained from an adult with an advanced solid tumor such as melanoma, head and neck, liver or kidney cancer. Sequencing was performed on CD4+ or CD8+ T cells sorted from blood, taken in a trial of the OX40 agonist ivuxolimab. CDR3 coding DNA: TGCGCCAGCAGGGCAGGGACCTCTTACACAGATACGCAGTATTTT. Residues: CASRAGTSYTDTQYF.